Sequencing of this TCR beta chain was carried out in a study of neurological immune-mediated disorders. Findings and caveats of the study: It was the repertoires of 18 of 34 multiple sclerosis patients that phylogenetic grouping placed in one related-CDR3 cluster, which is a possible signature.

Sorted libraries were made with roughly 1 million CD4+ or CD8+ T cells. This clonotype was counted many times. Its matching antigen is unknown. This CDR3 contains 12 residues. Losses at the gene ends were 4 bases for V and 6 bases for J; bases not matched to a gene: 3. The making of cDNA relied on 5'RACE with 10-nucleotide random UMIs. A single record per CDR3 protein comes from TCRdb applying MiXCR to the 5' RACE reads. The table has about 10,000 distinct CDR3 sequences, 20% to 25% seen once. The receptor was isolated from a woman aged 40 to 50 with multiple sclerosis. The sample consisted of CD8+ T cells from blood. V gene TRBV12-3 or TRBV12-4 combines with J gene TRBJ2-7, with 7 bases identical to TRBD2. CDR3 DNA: TGTGCCAGCAGTTCGGGGGGAATCGAGCAGTACTTC. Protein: CASSSGGIEQYF.